This TCR beta chain was sequenced during a study of response to subunit inactivated influenza vaccine. Study-level findings and limits: It was the authors' suggestion that each seasonal influenza vaccination recruits few new T cells.

TCRdb used MiXCR to reprocess the RT-PCR reads, holding one entry per CDR3 protein. The sample carries hundreds of thousands of distinct CDR3 sequences, about 8% recorded once. V was shortened by 5 bases and J by 4 bases, with 14 bases between the two germline ends. This CDR3 spans 14 amino acids. The germline V gene has CDR1 MDHEN and CDR2 SYDVKM. On this clonotype: What it binds is unknown.

This TCR came from a man in his fifties or sixties who received an inactivated influenza vaccine. The chain links TRBV28 to TRBJ1-2; no clear D gene. Sequenced material: PBMCs from blood, taken around 25 months after vaccination. This chain's CDR3 is CASSPLDNGYGYTF. For the CDR3, the DNA is TGTGCCAGCAGTCCACTCGACAACGGCTATGGCTACACCTTC.